This TCR beta chain was sequenced in a study of blood T cell repertoires in COVID-19. Study-level information: Samples taken during acute and convalescent COVID-19 were collected in the United States, Italy and Spain. PBMCs, B-cell-depleted T cells, or T cells were the source of the cDNA or gDNA that made up the material.

Under the authors' procedure: Amplified reference gene primers provided the basis for estimating nucleated cell counts. Assay: immunoSEQ multiplex PCR; the TCRdb copy retains only in-frame clones and omits some. The DNA gave D and trimming, while V, J and clone size come from that table. Here the sample spans around 160,000 clones, roughly nine tenths being singletons. Looked up from germline, CDR1 is GTSNPN and CDR2 is SVGIG (reference sequence). Trimming cost V 5 bases and J 4 bases, with 12 bases left between them. The CDR3 spans 14 residues. The rearrangement links TRBV30 to TRBJ2-6, with D tentatively TRBD1 (5 bases). The sequenced sample was peripheral blood. The TCR originated in a man aged 18 to 29 with acute or convalescent COVID-19. CDR3 nucleotide sequence: TGTGCCTGGGCAGGGCTTCGGGGGGCCAACGTCCTGACTTTC. It translates to CAWAGLRGANVLTF.